The subject of this entry is one TCR beta chain. Trimming left V 0 bases short and J 0 bases short, with 10 bases between. This CDR3 is built from 16 residues. Germline CDR1 reads SGDLS; CDR2 reads YYNGEE. This entry belongs to a study of blood T cell repertoires in COVID-19. In the authors' workflow: Amplifying reference gene primers gave estimates of nucleated cell counts. Libraries were prepared by immunoSEQ multiplex PCR; TCRdb keeps only in-frame clonotypes and omits some of them. Clonal size and the V and J genes are those of that table, whereas D and trimming came from the DNA. The sample yields approximately 430,000 clones, 86% seen once.

This chain uses TRBV9 with TRBJ1-3, with D unresolved. Specimen: peripheral blood. The clonotype comes from a young woman with active or convalescent COVID-19. The CDR3 DNA reads TGTGCCAGCAGCGTAGGAACAGAAGTCTCTGGAAACACCATATATTTT. Protein: CASSVGTEVSGNTIYF.